The present T cell receptor (beta chain) was sequenced within a study of lymphopenia after photon versus proton radiotherapy. Study results and limitations: Better survival with proton therapy was suggested as possible, not demonstrated. Proton therapy kept repertoires fairly stable, unlike photons, which gained effector/memory cells. In patients who died, overall survival fell as post-nadir TCR diversity dropped more. Post-nadir diversity loss with photons came from oligoclonal expansion, particularly CD8+ Temra cells.

TCRdb's table, derived via immunoSEQ multiplex PCR, lists solely in-frame clones and lacks some. The sample has tens of thousands of clones; about 87% are singletons. To note about this clone: The antigen is undetermined.

The V gene lost 0 bases and the J gene lost 0 bases, with 6 bases spanning the gap. Germline V lookup: CDR1 SGHTS, CDR2 YDEGEE. The length of the CDR3 is 14 residues. The TCR was taken from a man older than 75 with esophageal cancer. This material consisted of peripheral blood, taken from a patient treated with proton-based radiotherapy. V and J are TRBV5-8 and TRBJ1-1; D is unclear. CDR3 in amino acids: CASSLGDLNTEAFF. CDR3 coding DNA: TGTGCCAGCAGCTTGGGGGATCTGAACACTGAAGCTTTCTTT.